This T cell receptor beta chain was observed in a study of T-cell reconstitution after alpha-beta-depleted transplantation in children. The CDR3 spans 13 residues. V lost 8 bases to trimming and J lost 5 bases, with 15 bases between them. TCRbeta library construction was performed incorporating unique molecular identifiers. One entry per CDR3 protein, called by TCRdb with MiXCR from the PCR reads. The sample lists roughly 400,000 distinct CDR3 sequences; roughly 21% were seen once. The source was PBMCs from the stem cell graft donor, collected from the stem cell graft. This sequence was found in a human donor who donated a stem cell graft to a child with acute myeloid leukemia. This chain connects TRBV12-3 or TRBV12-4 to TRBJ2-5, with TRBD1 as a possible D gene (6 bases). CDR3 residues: CASSFLGAETQYF. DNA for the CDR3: TGTGCCAGCTCCTTCTTGGGGGCGGAGACCCAGTACTTC.